The sequence of this TCR beta chain was determined in a study of cytomegalovirus exposure and HLA in healthy donors. There are 13 residues in the CDR3. Germline assignment: CDR1 SGDLS and CDR2 YYNGEE. V was cut by 1 base and J by 10 bases, with 12 bases left in between. The PCR was carried out with 60 Vbeta primers and 13 Jbeta primers. Assay used: immunoSEQ multiplex PCR; TCRdb lists only in-frame clones, some missing. The data contain approximately 160,000 clones, approximately 80% of them seen just once; the ten biggest clones take up approximately 1.6%. V and J are TRBV9 and TRBJ2-1; tentative D call: TRBD2 (7 bases). The source of this sequence is a woman younger than 45 in good health and CMV-seronegative. Sequencing was done on a sample of PBMCs. As DNA, the CDR3 is TGTGCCAGCAGCGTATTCGGGGGGCCCGAGCAGTTCTTC. Its protein is CASSVFGGPEQFF.